This note documents a single T cell receptor (beta chain) sequence. Germline-derived CDR1 and CDR2 are ENHRY and SYGVKD. This CDR3 comprises 16 residues. The sample originates from a study of CD8+CD57+ T cells in acquired aplastic anemia. Study at large: Across the sorted CD4+ and CD8+ cells, DNA amounts averaged approximately 3 ug.

The template for TCR beta VDJ and CDR3 sequence profiling was genomic DNA. One entry per CDR3 protein, called by TCRdb with MiXCR from the reads. Of 200,000 to 300,000 distinct CDR3 sequences listed, roughly 82% are singletons. The sequenced patients had an expansion of CD8+CD57+ cells seen by flow cytometry. Everyone among the patients had severe acquired aplastic anemia. Blood came from patients not yet given any therapy. This chain uses TRBV10-3 with TRBJ2-7; possible D gene TRBD1, 8 bases. The material sequenced was sorted CD4+, CD8+, or CD8+CD57+ T cells (not recorded which) from PBMCs. The source is a human donor with aplastic anemia. CDR3 sequence: CASRKAGQENQAEQYV. For the CDR3, the DNA is TGTGCCAGCAGGAAAGCGGGACAGGAGAACCAGGCCGAGCAGTACGTT.